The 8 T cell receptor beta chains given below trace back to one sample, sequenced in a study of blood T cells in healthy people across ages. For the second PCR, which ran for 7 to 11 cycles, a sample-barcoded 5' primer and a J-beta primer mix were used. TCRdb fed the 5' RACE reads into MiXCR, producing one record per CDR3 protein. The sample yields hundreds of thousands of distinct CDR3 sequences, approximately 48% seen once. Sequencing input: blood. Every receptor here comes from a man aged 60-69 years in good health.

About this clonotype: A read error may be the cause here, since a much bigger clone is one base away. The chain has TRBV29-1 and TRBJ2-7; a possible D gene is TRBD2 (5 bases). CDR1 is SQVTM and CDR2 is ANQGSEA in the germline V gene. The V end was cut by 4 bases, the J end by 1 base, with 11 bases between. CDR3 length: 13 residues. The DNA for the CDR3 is TGCAGCGTTGGTGGAGGCTATTCCTACGAGCAGTACTTC. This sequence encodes CSVGGGYSYEQYF.

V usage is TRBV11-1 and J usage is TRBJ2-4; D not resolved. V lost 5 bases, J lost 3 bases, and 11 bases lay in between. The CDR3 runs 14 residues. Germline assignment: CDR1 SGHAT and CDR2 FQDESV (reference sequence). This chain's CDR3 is CASSPGIVKNIQYF. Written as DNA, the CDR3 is TGTGCCAGCAGCCCCGGAATAGTCAAAAACATTCAGTACTTC.

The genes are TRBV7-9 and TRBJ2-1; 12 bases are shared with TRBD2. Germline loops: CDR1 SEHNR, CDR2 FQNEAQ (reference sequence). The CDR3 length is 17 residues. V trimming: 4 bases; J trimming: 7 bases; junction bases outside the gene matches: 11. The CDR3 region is CASSSPTSGGLRNEQFF. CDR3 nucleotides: TGTGCCAGCAGCTCCCCGACTAGCGGGGGCCTTCGGAATGAGCAGTTCTTC.

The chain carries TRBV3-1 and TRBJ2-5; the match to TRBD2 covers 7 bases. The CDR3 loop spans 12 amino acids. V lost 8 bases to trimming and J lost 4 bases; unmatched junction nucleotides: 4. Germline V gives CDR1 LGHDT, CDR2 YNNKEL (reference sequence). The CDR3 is CASGRGRETQYF. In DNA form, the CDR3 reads TGTGCCAGCGGGCGGGGGAGAGAGACCCAGTACTTC.

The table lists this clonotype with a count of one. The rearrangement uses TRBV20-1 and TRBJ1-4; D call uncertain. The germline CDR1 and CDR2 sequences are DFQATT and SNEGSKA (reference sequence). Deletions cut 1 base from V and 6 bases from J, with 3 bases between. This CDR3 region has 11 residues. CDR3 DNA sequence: TGCAGTGCTAGAGGTCATGAAAAACTGTTTTTT. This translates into CSARGHEKLFF.

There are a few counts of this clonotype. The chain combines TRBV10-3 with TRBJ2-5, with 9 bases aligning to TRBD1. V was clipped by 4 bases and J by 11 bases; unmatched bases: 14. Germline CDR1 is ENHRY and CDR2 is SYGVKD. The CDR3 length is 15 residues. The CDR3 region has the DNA TGTGCCATCAGTGGGGTGGACAGGGGCCCTTGGGAGCAGTACTTC. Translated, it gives CAISGVDRGPWEQYF.

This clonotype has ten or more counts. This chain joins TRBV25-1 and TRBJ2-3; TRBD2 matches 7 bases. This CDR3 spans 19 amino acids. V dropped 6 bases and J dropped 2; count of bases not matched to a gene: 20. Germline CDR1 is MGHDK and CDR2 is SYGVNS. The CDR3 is CASSRLGRAATLSTDTQYF. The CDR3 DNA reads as TGTGCCAGCAGCCGGTTGGGGAGGGCAGCCACCTTATCCACAGATACGCAGTATTTT. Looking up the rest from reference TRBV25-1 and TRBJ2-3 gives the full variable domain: EADIYQTPRYLVIGTGKKITLECSQTMGHDKMYWYQQDPGMELHLIHYSYGVNSTEKGDLSSESTVSRIRTEHFPLTLESARPSHTSQYLCASSRLGRAATLSTDTQYFGPGTRLTVL.

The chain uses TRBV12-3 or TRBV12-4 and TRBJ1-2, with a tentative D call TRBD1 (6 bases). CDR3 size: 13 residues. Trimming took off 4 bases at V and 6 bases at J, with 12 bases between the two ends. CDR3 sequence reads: CASSSGTLNGYTF. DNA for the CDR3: TGTGCCAGCAGTTCAGGGACACTGAATGGCTACACCTTC.